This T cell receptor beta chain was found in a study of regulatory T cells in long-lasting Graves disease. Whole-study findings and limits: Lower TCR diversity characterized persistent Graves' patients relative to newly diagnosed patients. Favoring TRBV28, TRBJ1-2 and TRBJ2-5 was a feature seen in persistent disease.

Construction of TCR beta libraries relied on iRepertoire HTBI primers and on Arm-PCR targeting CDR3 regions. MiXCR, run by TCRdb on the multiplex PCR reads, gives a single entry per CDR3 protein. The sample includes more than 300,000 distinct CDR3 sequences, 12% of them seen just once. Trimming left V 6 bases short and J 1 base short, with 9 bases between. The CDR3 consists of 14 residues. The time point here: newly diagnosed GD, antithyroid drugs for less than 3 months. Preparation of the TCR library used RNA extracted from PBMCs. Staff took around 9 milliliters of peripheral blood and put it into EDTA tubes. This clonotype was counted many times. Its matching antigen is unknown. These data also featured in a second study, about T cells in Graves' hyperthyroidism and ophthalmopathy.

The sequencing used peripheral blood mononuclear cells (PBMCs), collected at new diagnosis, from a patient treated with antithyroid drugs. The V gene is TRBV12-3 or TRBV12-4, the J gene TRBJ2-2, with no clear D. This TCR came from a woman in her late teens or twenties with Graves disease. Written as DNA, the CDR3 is TGTGCCAGCAGCCGACCGATGAACACCGGGGAGCTGTTTTTT. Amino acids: CASSRPMNTGELFF.